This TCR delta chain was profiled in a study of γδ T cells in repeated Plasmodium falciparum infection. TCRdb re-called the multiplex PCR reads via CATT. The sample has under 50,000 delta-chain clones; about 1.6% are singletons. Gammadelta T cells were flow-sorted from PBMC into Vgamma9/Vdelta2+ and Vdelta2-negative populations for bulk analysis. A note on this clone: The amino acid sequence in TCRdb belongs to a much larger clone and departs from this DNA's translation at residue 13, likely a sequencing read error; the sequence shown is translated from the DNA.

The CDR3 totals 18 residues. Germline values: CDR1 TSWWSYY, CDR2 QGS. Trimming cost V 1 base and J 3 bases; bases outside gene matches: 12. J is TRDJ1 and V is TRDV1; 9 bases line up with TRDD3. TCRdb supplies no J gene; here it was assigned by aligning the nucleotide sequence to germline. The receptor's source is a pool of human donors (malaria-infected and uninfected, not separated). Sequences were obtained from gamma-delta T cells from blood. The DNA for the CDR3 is TGTGCTCTTGGGGAACGGTTCAAGGGGGATACTGTCGCCGATAAACTCATCTTT. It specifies CALGERFKGDTVADKLIF.